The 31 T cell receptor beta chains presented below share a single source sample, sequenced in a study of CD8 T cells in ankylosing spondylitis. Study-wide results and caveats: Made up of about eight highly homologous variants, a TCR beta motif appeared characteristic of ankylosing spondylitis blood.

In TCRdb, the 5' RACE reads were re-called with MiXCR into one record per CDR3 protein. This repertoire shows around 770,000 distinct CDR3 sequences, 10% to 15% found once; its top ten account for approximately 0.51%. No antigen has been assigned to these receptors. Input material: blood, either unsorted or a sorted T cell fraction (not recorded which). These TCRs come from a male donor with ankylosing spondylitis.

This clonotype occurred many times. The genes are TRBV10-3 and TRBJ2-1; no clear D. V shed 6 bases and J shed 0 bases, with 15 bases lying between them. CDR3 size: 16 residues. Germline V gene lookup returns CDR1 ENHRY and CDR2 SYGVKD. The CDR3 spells CAISPRTLSSYNEQFF. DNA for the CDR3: TGTGCCATCAGCCCGCGGACGCTAAGCTCCTACAATGAGCAGTTCTTC.

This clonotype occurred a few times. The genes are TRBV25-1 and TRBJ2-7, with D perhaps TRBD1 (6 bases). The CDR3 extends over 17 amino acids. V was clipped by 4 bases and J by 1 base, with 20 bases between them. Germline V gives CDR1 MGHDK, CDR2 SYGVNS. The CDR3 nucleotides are TGTGCCAGCAGTGCATCCATAGGGGCTGGACAGTCCTACGAGCAGTACTTC. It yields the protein CASSASIGAGQSYEQYF.

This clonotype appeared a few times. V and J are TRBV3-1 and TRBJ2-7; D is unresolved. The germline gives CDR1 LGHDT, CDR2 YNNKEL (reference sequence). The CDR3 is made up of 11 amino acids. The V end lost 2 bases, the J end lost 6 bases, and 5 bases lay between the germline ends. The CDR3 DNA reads TGTGCCAGCAGCCAAACTTTCGAGCAGTACTTC. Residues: CASSQTFEQYF.

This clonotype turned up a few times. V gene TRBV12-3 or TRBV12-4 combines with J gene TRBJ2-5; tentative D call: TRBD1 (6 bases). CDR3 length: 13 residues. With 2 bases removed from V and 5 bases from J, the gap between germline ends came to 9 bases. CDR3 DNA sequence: TGTGCCAGCAGTTTATACAGGGATGAGACCCAGTACTTC. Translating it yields CASSLYRDETQYF.

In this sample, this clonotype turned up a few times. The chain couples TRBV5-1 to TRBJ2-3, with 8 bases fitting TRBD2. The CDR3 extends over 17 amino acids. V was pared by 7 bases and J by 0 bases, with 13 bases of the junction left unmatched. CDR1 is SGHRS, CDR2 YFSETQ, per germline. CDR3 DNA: TGCGCCAGCGGACCCATGAAGCGGGAGATAAGCACAGATACGCAGTATTTT. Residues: CASGPMKREISTDTQYF.

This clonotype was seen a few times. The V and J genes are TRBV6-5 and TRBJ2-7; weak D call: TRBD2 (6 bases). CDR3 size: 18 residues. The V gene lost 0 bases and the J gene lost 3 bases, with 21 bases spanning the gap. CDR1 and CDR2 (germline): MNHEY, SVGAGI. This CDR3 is CASSYSGGSRARHYEQYF. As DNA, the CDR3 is TGTGCCAGCAGTTACTCCGGAGGGTCACGGGCACGACACTACGAGCAGTACTTC.

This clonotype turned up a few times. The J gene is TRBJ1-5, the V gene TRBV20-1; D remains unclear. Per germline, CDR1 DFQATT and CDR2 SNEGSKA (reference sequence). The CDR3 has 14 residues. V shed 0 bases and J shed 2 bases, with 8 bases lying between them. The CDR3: CSARDPSRNQPQHF. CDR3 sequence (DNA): TGCAGTGCTAGAGATCCGTCTCGCAATCAGCCCCAGCATTTT.

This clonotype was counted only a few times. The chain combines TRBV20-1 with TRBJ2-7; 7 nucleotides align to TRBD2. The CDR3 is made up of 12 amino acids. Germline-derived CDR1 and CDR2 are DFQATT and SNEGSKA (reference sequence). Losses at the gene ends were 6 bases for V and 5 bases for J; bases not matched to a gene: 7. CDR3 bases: TGCAGTGCAAGGCGGGAGCGGAACGAGCAGTACTTC. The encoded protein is CSARRERNEQYF.

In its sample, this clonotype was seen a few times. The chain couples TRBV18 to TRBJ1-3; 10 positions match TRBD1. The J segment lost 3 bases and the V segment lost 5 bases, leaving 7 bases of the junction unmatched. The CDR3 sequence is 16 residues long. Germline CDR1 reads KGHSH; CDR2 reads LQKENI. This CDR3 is CASSERQGANGNTIYF. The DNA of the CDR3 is TGTGCCAGCTCAGAGCGACAGGGGGCGAATGGAAACACCATATATTTT.

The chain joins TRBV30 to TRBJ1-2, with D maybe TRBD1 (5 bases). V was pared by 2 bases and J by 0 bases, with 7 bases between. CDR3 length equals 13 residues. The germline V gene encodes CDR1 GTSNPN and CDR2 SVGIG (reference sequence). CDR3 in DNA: TGTGCCTGGAGTAGACAGTCTAACTATGGCTACACCTTC. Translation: CAWSRQSNYGYTF.

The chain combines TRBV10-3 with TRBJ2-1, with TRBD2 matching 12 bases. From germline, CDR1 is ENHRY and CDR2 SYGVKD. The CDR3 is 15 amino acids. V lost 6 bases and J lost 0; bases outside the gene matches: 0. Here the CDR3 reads CAIRTSGSSYNEQFF. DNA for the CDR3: TGTGCCATCAGGACTAGCGGGAGCTCCTACAATGAGCAGTTCTTC.

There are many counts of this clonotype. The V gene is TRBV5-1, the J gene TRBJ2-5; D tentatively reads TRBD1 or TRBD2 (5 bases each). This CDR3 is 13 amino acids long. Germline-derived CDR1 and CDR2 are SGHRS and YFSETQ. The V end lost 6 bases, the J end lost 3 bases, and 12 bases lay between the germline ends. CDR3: CASTGTNEETQYF. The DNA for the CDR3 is TGCGCCAGCACCGGGACGAACGAAGAGACCCAGTACTTC.

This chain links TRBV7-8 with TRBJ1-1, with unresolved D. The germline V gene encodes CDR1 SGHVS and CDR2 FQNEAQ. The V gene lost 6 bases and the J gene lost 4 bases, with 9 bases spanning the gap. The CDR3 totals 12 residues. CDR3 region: CASSRAGTEAFF. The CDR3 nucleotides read TGTGCCAGCAGTCGGGCCGGCACTGAAGCTTTCTTT.

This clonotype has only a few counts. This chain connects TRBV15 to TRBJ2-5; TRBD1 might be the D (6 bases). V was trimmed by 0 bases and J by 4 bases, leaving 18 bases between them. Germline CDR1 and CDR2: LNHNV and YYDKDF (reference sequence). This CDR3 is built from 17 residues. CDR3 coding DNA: TGTGCCACCAGCAGAGATGTTCAGGGGACGGGGTCAGAGACCCAGTACTTC. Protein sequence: CATSRDVQGTGSETQYF.

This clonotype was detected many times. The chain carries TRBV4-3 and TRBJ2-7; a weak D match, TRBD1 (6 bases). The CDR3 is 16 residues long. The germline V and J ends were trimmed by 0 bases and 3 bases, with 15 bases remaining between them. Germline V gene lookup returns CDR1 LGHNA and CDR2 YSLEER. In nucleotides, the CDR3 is TGCGCCAGCAGCCAAGATTTGGGGGCTCTCATCTACGAGCAGTACTTC. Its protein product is CASSQDLGALIYEQYF.

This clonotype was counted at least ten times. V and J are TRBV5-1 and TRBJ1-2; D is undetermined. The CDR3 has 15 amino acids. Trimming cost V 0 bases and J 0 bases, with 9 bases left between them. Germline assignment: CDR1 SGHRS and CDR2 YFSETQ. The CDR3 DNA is TGCGCCAGCAGCTTGGGGGCCGGAACTAACTATGGCTACACCTTC. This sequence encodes CASSLGAGTNYGYTF. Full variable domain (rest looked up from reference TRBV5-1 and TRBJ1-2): KAGVTQTPRYLIKTRGQQVTLSCSPISGHRSVSWYQQTPGQGLQFLFEYFSETQRNKGNFPGRFSGRQFSNSRSEMNVSTLELGDSALYLCASSLGAGTNYGYTFGSGTRLTVV.

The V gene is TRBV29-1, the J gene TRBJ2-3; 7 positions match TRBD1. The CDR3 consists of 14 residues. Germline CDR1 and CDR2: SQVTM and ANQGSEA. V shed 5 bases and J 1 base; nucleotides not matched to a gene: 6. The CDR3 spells CSVSRDSRTDTQYF. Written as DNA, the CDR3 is TGCAGCGTTTCCCGGGACAGTCGCACAGATACGCAGTATTTT.

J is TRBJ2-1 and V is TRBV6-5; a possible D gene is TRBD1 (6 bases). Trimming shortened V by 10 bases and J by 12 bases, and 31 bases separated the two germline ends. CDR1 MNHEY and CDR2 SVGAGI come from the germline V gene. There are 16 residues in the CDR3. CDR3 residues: CATSVNRQVLVVVQFF. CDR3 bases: TGTGCCACCTCAGTTAATCGACAGGTACTAGTTGTTGTGCAGTTCTTC.

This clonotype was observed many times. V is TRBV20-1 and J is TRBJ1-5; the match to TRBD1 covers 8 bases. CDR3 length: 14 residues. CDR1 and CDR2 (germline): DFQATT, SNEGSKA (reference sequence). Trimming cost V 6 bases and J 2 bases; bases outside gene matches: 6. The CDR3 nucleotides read TGCAGTGCCATTCAGGGGGCCGGCAATCAGCCCCAGCATTTT. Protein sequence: CSAIQGAGNQPQHF.

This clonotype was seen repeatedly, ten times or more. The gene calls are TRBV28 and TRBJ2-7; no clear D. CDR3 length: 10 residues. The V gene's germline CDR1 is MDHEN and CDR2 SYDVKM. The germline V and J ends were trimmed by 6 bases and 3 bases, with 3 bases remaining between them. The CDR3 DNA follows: TGTGCCAGCAGCCTCTACGAGCAGTACTTC. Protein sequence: CASSLYEQYF.

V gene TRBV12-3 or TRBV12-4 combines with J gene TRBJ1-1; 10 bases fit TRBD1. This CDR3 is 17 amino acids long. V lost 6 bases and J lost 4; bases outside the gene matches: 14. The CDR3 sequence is CASSRGQGMLLGTEAFF. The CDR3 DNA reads TGTGCCAGCAGCCGGGGACAGGGGATGTTGTTGGGCACTGAAGCTTTCTTT.

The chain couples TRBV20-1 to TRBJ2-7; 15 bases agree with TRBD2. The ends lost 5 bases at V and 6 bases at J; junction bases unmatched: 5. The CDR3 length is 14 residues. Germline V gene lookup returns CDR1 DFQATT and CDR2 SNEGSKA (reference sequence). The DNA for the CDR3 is TGCAGTGCTTGGACTAGCGGGAGGGCGGGCGAGCAGTACTTC. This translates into CSAWTSGRAGEQYF.

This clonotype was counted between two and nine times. The CDR3 sequence is CASSPLSGRRDTQYF. The CDR3, as DNA: TGTGCCAGCAGCCCCCTCAGCGGGAGACGAGATACGCAGTATTTT. The gene calls are TRBV12-3 or TRBV12-4 and TRBJ2-3; the match to TRBD2 covers 8 bases. V lost 6 bases to trimming and J lost 5 bases; unmatched junction nucleotides: 10. This CDR3 contains 15 residues.

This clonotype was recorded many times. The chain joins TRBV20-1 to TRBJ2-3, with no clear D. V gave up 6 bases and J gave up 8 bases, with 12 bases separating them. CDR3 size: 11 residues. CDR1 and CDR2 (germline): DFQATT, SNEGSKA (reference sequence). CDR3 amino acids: CSAQLPPTQYF. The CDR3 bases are TGCAGTGCCCAACTTCCACCTACGCAGTATTTT.

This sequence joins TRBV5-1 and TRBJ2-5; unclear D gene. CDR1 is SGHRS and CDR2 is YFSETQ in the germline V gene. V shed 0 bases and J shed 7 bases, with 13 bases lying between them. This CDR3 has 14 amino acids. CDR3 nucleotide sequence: TGCGCCAGCAGCTTGGAATGGGCATGGGGGACCCAGTACTTC. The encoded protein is CASSLEWAWGTQYF.

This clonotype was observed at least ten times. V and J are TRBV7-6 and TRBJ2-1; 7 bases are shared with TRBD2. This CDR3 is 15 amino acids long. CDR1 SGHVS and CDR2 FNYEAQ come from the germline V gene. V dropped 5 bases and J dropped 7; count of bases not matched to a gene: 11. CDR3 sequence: CASSPAGRAVNEQFF. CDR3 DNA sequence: TGTGCCAGCAGCCCCGCAGGGAGGGCCGTAAATGAGCAGTTCTTC.

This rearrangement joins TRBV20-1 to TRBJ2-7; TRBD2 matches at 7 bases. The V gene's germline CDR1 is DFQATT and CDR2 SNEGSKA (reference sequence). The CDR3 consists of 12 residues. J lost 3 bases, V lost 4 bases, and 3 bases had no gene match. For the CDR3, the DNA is TGCAGTGCTAACCAGCGGGGCTACGAGCAGTACTTC. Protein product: CSANQRGYEQYF.

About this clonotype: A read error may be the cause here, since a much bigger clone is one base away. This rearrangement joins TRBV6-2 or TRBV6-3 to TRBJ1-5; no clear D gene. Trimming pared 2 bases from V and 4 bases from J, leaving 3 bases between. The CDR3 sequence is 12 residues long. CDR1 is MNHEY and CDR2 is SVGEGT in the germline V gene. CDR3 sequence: CASSYANQPQHF. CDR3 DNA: TGTGCCAGCAGTTACGCGAATCAGCCCCAGCATTTT.

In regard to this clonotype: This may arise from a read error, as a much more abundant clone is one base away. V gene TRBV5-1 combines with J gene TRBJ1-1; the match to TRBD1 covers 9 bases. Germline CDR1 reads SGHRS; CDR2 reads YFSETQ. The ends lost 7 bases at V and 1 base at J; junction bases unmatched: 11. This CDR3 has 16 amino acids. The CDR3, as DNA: TGCGCCAGCGGAGTAGACAGGGGGGGGACGAACACTGAAGCTTTCTTT. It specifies CASGVDRGGTNTEAFF. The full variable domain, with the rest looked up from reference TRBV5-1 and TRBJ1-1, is KAGVTQTPRYLIKTRGQQVTLSCSPISGHRSVSWYQQTPGQGLQFLFEYFSETQRNKGNFPGRFSGRQFSNSRSEMNVSTLELGDSALYLCASGVDRGGTNTEAFFGQGTRLTVV.

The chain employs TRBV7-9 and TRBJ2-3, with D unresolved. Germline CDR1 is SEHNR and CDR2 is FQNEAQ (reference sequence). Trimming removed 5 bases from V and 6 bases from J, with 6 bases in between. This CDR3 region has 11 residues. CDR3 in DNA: TGTGCCAGCAGCCCGATCGATACGCAGTATTTT. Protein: CASSPIDTQYF.

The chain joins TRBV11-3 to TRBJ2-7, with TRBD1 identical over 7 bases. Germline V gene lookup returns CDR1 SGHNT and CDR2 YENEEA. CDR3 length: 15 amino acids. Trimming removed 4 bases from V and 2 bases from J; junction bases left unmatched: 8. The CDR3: CASSYVPDRTYEQYF. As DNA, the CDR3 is TGTGCCAGCAGCTATGTCCCGGACAGGACCTACGAGCAGTACTTC.